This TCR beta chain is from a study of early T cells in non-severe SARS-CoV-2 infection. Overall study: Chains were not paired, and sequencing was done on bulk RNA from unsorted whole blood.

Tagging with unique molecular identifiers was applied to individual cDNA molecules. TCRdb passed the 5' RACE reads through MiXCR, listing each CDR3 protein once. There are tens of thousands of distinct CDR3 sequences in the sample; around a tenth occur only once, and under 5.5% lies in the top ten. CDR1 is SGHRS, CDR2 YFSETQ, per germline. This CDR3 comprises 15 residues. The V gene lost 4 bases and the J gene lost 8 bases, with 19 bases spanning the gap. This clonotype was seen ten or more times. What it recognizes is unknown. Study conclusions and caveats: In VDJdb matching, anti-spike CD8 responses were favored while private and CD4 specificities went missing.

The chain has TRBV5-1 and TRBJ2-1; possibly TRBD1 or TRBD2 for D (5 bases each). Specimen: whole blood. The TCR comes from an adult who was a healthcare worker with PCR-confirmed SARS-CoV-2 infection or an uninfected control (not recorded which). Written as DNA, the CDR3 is TGCGCCAGCAGCATGCTCCCAGTAGGGGACGATGAGCAGTTCTTC. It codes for CASSMLPVGDDEQFF.